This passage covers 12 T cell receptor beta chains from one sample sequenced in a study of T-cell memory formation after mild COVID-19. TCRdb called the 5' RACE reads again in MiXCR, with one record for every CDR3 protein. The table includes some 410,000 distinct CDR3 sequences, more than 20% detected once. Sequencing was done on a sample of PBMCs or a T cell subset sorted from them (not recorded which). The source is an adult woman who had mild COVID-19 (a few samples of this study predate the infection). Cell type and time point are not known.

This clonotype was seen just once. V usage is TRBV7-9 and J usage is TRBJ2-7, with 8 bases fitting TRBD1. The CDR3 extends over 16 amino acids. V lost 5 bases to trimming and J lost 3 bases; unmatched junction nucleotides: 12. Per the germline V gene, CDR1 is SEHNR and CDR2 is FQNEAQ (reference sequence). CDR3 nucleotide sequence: TGTGCCAGCAGCCCTCCGGGACAGGCAGATATCTACGAGCAGTACTTC. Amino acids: CASSPPGQADIYEQYF.

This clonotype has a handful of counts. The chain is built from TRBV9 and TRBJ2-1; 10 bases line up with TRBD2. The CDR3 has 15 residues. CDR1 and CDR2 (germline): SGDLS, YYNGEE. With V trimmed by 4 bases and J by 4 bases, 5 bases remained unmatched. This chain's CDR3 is CASSIIAGGYNEQFF. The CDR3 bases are TGTGCCAGCAGCATAATAGCGGGGGGATACAATGAGCAGTTCTTC.

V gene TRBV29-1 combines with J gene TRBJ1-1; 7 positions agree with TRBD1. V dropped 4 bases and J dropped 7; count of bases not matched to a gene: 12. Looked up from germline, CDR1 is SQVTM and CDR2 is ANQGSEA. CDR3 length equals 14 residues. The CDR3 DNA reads TGCAGCGTTGTATGGCAGGGGGAACATCTTGAAGCTTTCTTT. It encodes CSVVWQGEHLEAFF.

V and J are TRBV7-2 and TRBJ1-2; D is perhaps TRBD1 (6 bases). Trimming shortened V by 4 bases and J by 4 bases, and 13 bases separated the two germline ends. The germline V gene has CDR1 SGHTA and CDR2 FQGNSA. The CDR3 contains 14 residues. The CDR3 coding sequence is TGTGCCAGCAGCTCTGTCAGGACAGCCTATGGCTACACCTTC. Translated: CASSSVRTAYGYTF.

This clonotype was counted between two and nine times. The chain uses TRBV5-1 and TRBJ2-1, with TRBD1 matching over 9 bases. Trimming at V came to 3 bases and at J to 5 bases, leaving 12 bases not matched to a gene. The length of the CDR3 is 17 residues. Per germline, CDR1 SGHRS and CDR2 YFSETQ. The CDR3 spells CASSSLIGTGLDNEQFF. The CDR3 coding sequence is TGCGCCAGCAGCTCCCTGATTGGGACAGGGCTCGACAATGAGCAGTTCTTC.

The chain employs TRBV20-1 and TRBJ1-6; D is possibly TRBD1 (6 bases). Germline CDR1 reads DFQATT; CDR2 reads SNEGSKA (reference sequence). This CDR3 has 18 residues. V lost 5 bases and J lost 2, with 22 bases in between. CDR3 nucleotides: TGCAGTGCTCCCCATTACATACAGGGCGCGACCTATAATTCACCCCTCCACTTT. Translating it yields CSAPHYIQGATYNSPLHF.

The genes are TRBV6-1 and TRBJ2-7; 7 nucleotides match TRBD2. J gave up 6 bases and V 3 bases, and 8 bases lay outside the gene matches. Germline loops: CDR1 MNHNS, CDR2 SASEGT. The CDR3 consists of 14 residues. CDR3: CASSDGSGSVEQYF. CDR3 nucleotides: TGTGCCAGCAGTGACGGTAGCGGGTCGGTCGAGCAGTACTTC.

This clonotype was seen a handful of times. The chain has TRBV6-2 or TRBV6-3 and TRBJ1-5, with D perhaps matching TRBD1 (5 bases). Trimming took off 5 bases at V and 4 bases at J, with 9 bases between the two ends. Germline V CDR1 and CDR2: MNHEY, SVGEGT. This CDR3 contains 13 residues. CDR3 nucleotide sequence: TGTGCCAGCAGTCGACAGTCAAATCAGCCCCAGCATTTT. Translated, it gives CASSRQSNQPQHF.

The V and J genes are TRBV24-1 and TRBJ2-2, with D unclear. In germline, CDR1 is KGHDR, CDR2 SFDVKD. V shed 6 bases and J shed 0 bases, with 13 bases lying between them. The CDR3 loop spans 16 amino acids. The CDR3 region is CATSKLDNSNTGELFF. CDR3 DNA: TGTGCCACCAGTAAGCTCGACAATTCGAACACCGGGGAGCTGTTTTTT.

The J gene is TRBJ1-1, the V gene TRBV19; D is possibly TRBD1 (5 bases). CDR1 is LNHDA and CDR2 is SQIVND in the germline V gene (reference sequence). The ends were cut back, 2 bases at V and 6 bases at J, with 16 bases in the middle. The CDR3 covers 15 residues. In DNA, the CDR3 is TGTGCCAGTAGTATACCCTCCGGGGCCGGGGCTGAAGCTTTCTTT. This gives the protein CASSIPSGAGAEAFF.

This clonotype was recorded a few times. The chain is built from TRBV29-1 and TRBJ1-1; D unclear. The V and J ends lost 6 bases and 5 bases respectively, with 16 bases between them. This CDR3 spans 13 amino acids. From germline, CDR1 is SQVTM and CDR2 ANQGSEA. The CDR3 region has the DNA TGCAGCGTCCAGGTGGGGAGAGGGACTGAAGCTTTCTTT. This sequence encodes CSVQVGRGTEAFF.

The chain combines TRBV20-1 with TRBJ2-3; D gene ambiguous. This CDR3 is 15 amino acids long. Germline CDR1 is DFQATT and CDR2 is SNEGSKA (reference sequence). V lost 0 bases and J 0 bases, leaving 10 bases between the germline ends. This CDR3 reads CSARDLRTSTDTQYF. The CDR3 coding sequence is TGCAGTGCTAGAGATCTCCGGACCAGCACAGATACGCAGTATTTT.